The clone carrying this T cell receptor (beta chain) was counted a single time. Its matching antigen is unknown. These data originate in a study of identical twins. Study outcomes and limitations: Within beta out-of-frame sequences, the excess sharing observed between twins was weaker. In monozygotic twins, models underestimated the sharing of out-of-frame TCR alpha. A cross-sectional statistical analysis, not follow-up of the same donors, supported the conclusions.

TCRdb reprocessed the 5' RACE reads via MiXCR and lists one record per CDR3 protein. Among more than 1.5 million distinct CDR3 sequences listed, 25% to 35% were seen once. This clonotype originated in a newborn girl in good health. Sequencing used cord blood.

In DNA form, the CDR3 reads TGCAGTGCTCGACCGACTAGCGGGGGACTCAATGAGCAGTTCTTC. Amino acids: CSARPTSGGLNEQFF. This chain uses TRBV20-1 with TRBJ2-1; TRBD2 agrees at 12 bases. The CDR3 is made up of 15 amino acids. CDR1 and CDR2 from the germline V gene are DFQATT and SNEGSKA (reference sequence). V was pared by 5 bases and J by 6 bases, with 8 bases of the junction left unmatched.